The 23 T cell receptor beta chains below were found in one sample sequenced in a study of T cell clones after liver transplantation. TCRdb's table, derived via immunoSEQ multiplex PCR, lists solely in-frame clones and lacks some. This repertoire shows roughly 8,100 clones, 75% to 85% found once; its top ten account for about 38%. This sample comprised CD8+ T cells from blood, obtained before liver transplant. These receptors all stem from a human donor who received a liver transplant.

J is TRBJ1-2 and V is TRBV6-1; D possibly corresponds to TRBD1 (6 bases). Germline assignment: CDR1 MNHNS and CDR2 SASEGT. Trimming cost V 0 bases and J 5 bases, with 10 bases left between them. This CDR3 has 14 residues. CDR3 residues: CASSEARTAYGYTF. The CDR3 coding sequence is TGTGCCAGCAGTGAAGCCCGGACAGCATATGGCTACACCTTC.

This rearrangement joins TRBV21-1 to TRBJ2-7; TRBD1, the D gene given by the table, was not confirmed from the DNA. TRBV21-1 is recorded as a pseudogene. The length of the CDR3 is 17 residues. The CDR3 loop is CASSSPAGRTGCYEQYF. The CDR3 bases are TGTGCCAGCAGCTCACCGGCGGGGAGGACAGGATGCTACGAGCAGTACTTC.

A few counts support this clone. The gene calls are TRBV9 and TRBJ2-7; 7 nucleotides align to TRBD2. Germline CDR1 SGDLS, CDR2 YYNGEE. J was trimmed by 6 bases and V by 0 bases; bases with no gene match: 6. This CDR3 has 14 residues. CDR3 DNA: TGTGCCAGCAGCGTAGAGGGAGGGATGGGCGAGCAGTACTTC. This translates into CASSVEGGMGEQYF.

The gene calls are TRBV7-2 and TRBJ1-5, with D possibly being TRBD1 (6 bases). This CDR3 is 13 amino acids long. Germline lookup yields CDR1 SGHTA and CDR2 FQGNSA. V was pared by 1 base and J by 7 bases, with 8 bases between. The CDR3 coding sequence is TGTGCCAGCAGCTTAGAGACAGGACAGCCCCAGCATTTT. Its protein is CASSLETGQPQHF. The full variable domain, rest sourced from reference TRBV7-2 and TRBJ1-5, is GAGVSQSPSNKVTEKGKDVELRCDPISGHTALYWYRQSLGQGLEFLIYFQGNSAPDKSGLPSDRFSAERTGGSVSTLTIQRTQQEDSAVYLCASSLETGQPQHFGDGTRLSIL.

This clone has only a few counts. The chain employs TRBV5-4 and TRBJ1-1; 7 bases fit TRBD1. CDR1 SGHNT and CDR2 YYREEE come from the germline V gene (reference sequence). CDR3 length: 13 residues. V trimming: 9 bases; J trimming: 1 base; junction bases outside the gene matches: 6. The CDR3 protein is CATRTGGNTEAFF. The CDR3 bases are TGTGCCACTAGGACAGGAGGGAACACTGAAGCTTTCTTT.

By frequency in the sample, this clone is medium-sized (0.01 to 0.1%). V usage is TRBV2 and J usage is TRBJ1-1; no clear D. Between the trimmed V and J ends, which lost 8 bases and 5 bases, there was a span of 12 bases. CDR1 SNHLY and CDR2 FYNNEI come from the germline V gene. The CDR3 is 12 residues long. CDR3 loop: CASERSRTEAFF. CDR3 coding DNA: TGTGCCAGCGAACGCTCTAGAACTGAAGCTTTCTTT.

The table lists this clone with a count of one. V is TRBV28 and J is TRBJ2-7; D is perhaps TRBD1 (6 bases). The CDR3 is made up of 16 amino acids. Trimming cost V 4 bases and J 0 bases, with 16 bases left between them. CDR1 and CDR2 from the germline V gene are MDHEN and SYDVKM. CDR3 protein: CASSYNTGQPSYEQYF. The DNA of the CDR3 is TGTGCCAGCAGTTATAATACCGGACAGCCCTCCTACGAGCAGTACTTC.

V and J are TRBV27 and TRBJ2-7, with D perhaps TRBD2 (5 bases). The CDR3 has 11 amino acids. V shed 4 bases and J shed 12 bases, with 13 bases lying between them. Germline V CDR1 and CDR2: MNHEY, SMNVEV (reference sequence). CDR3 bases: TGTGCCAGCAGTTCGGGAAACAGTTTGTACTTC. Its translation: CASSSGNSLYF.

The rearrangement links TRBV9 to TRBJ1-1; 7 bases line up with TRBD1. The CDR3 covers 14 residues. The germline CDR1 and CDR2 sequences are SGDLS and YYNGEE. Unmatched junction bases numbered 0, after V lost 0 bases and J lost 1 base. The CDR3 sequence: CASSVGQGNTEAFF. For the CDR3, the DNA is TGTGCCAGCAGCGTAGGACAGGGGAACACTGAAGCTTTCTTT.

The chain employs TRBV7-9 and TRBJ2-7, with TRBD1 matching over 9 bases. Germline V CDR1 and CDR2: SEHNR, FQNEAQ (reference sequence). V was clipped by 4 bases and J by 2 bases; unmatched bases: 6. The CDR3 is made up of 15 amino acids. The CDR3 nucleotides are TGTGCCAGCAGCTCACAGGGGGCCCTACCCTACGAGCAGTACTTC. It specifies CASSSQGALPYEQYF.

The CDR3 DNA is TGTGCCAGCAGTCTATCGACAGGGGGGTTCGGAGGCTACACCTTC. This codes for CASSLSTGGFGGYTF. V gene TRBV6-5 combines with J gene TRBJ1-2, with 9 bases matching TRBD1. Per germline, CDR1 MNHEY and CDR2 SVGAGI. The CDR3 spans 15 residues. Trimming took 5 bases from V and 8 from J; bases not matched to a gene: 12.

V and J are TRBV6-5 and TRBJ2-4; D unresolved. Trimming shortened V by 8 bases and J by 15 bases, and 23 bases separated the two germline ends. CDR3 length: 13 residues. The germline V gene encodes CDR1 MNHEY and CDR2 SVGAGI. The CDR3 protein is CASGAVRGECRYF. CDR3 nucleotide sequence: TGTGCCAGCGGCGCGGTCCGTGGCGAGTGTAGGTACTTC.

The chain couples TRBV7-9 to TRBJ2-7; possibly TRBD1 for D (5 bases). The CDR3 loop spans 14 amino acids. The V end was cut by 8 bases, the J end by 2 bases, with 16 bases between. Germline V gene lookup returns CDR1 SEHNR and CDR2 FQNEAQ (reference sequence). CDR3 loop: CASAGRGKPYEQYF. DNA of the CDR3: TGTGCCAGCGCCGGTAGGGGTAAACCCTACGAGCAGTACTTC.

The table lists this clone with a few counts. V gene TRBV29-1 combines with J gene TRBJ2-7, with TRBD2 as a possible D gene (6 bases). Germline V CDR1 and CDR2: SQVTM, ANQGSEA. The CDR3 totals 13 residues. The V and J ends lost 4 bases and 2 bases respectively, with 12 bases between them. The CDR3, as DNA: TGCAGCGTTGTTTTAGCGGATACCTACGAGCAGTACTTC. Translated: CSVVLADTYEQYF.

This chain joins TRBV7-6 and TRBJ2-3; D might be TRBD2 (7 bases). The germline V gene encodes CDR1 SGHVS and CDR2 FNYEAQ. The length of the CDR3 is 14 residues. Trimming left V 7 bases short and J 6 bases short, with 17 bases between. DNA of the CDR3: TGTGCCAGCAAGGCGGGCGGGGGCCTCGATACGCAGTATTTT. Its protein is CASKAGGGLDTQYF.

A remark on this clone: The same CDR3 arises from other DNA sequences in this sample as well. This rearrangement joins TRBV6-4 to TRBJ2-3, with 12 positions matching TRBD2. V lost 4 bases and J lost 1; bases outside the gene matches: 0. The germline V gene encodes CDR1 MRHNA and CDR2 SNTAGT. The CDR3 spans 15 residues. CDR3 residues: CASSGTSGGTDTQYF. In DNA form, the CDR3 reads TGTGCCAGCAGTGGGACTAGCGGGGGCACAGATACGCAGTATTTT.

This rearrangement joins TRBV7-9 to TRBJ2-3, with 7 positions matching TRBD1. The CDR3 runs 15 residues. Germline CDR1 reads SEHNR; CDR2 reads FQNEAQ (reference sequence). Trimming at V came to 1 base and at J to 6 bases, leaving 7 bases not matched to a gene. This CDR3 reads CASSLVLRGRDTQYF. For the CDR3, the DNA is TGTGCCAGCAGCTTAGTTCTGAGGGGGCGGGATACGCAGTATTTT.

The chain carries TRBV28 and TRBJ1-2, with 7 nucleotides matching TRBD1. Germline loops: CDR1 MDHEN, CDR2 SYDVKM. Losses at the gene ends were 5 bases for V and 6 bases for J; bases not matched to a gene: 6. The CDR3 contains 13 residues. CDR3 amino acids: CASSLPTGDGYTF. CDR3 bases: TGTGCCAGCAGTCTCCCCACAGGGGATGGCTACACCTTC.

This clone was observed once. This rearrangement joins TRBV14 to TRBJ2-2; 7 bases line up with TRBD2. Germline CDR1 is SGHDN and CDR2 is FVKESK. There are 16 residues in the CDR3. The V gene end was trimmed by 3 bases and the J gene end by 0 bases; junction bases not matched to a gene: 4. CDR3 DNA: TGTGCCAGCAGCCACGACGGGGGGTCGAACACCGGGGAGCTGTTTTTT. Protein: CASSHDGGSNTGELFF.

The chain has TRBV13 and TRBJ1-1; 7 bases are a match to TRBD1. Trimming removed 5 bases from V and 8 bases from J; junction bases left unmatched: 5. The CDR3 runs to 12 residues. CDR1 is PRHDT, CDR2 FYEKMQ, per germline (reference sequence). The CDR3 sequence: CASSVDRSEAFF. In DNA form, the CDR3 reads TGTGCCAGCAGCGTGGACAGGTCAGAAGCTTTCTTT.

This clone counts as medium-sized. The chain employs TRBV7-9 and TRBJ2-2; D may be TRBD1 (5 bases). Germline CDR1 reads SEHNR; CDR2 reads FQNEAQ (reference sequence). The CDR3 totals 14 residues. Trimming took 5 bases from V and 6 from J, leaving 13 bases between them. The CDR3 sequence: CASSIAGKPGELFF. CDR3 DNA: TGTGCCAGCAGCATTGCAGGGAAGCCCGGGGAGCTGTTTTTT.

This clone appeared a single time. The V gene is TRBV28, the J gene TRBJ1-1, with D unclear. This CDR3 is 12 amino acids long. Trimming cost V 5 bases and J 4 bases, with 8 bases left between them. Looked up from germline, CDR1 is MDHEN and CDR2 is SYDVKM. The CDR3 protein is CASSQKSTEAFF. CDR3 bases: TGTGCCAGCAGTCAAAAATCCACTGAAGCTTTCTTT.

This clone was detected once. The chain has TRBV28 and TRBJ2-7, with D perhaps TRBD1 (6 bases). Trimming took 4 bases from V and 5 from J, leaving 18 bases between them. The CDR3 extends over 15 amino acids. The germline V gene encodes CDR1 MDHEN and CDR2 SYDVKM. CDR3 sequence reads: CASSSFTGSENEQYF. CDR3 sequence (DNA): TGTGCCAGCAGTTCCTTTACAGGGTCTGAAAACGAGCAGTACTTC.